This TCR beta chain was observed in a study of blood T cell repertoires in COVID-19. Study information: PBMCs, B-cell-depleted T cells, or T cells were the source of the cDNA or gDNA that made up the material.

Original processing methods: Counts of nucleated cells, estimated from reference gene primer amplification, were obtained. The data were produced by immunoSEQ multiplex PCR, yet TCRdb's version contains in-frame clones alone and is incomplete. Clonal size and the V and J genes are those of that table, whereas D and trimming came from the DNA. The sample lists roughly 60,000 clones, more than 65% occurring once. The V segment lost 4 bases and the J segment 7 bases; nucleotides outside the gene matches: 6. CDR3 length equals 15 residues. Germline V gene lookup returns CDR1 MNHNY and CDR2 SVGAGI (reference sequence).

V is TRBV6-6 and J is TRBJ1-6; 8 bases agree with TRBD1. Sequencing was done on a sample of peripheral blood. The clonotype originates from a woman aged 55-70 years with acute or convalescent COVID-19. The CDR3 DNA reads as TGTGCCAGCAGTTCAATTGACAGGGGAAATTCACCCCTCCACTTT. Translated, it gives CASSSIDRGNSPLHF.